The 24 T cell receptor beta chains below all came from one sample that was sequenced in a study of memory CD4+ T cells and cytomegalovirus serostatus. The sort gate was single viable CD3+CD4+CD8-CD45RO+ cells for memory CD4+ T cells. The data were produced by immunoSEQ multiplex PCR, yet TCRdb's version contains in-frame clones alone and is incomplete. This table has 50,000 to 65,000 clones, about 83% appearing once. Sequencing used memory CD4+ T cells from blood. The receptor source for this set is an adult in good health and CMV-seropositive.

This chain uses TRBV5-1 with TRBJ2-2, with 7 positions matching TRBD1. CDR1 is SGHRS and CDR2 is YFSETQ in the germline V gene. This CDR3 comprises 15 residues. J gave up 0 bases and V 4 bases, and 3 bases lay outside the gene matches. In DNA, the CDR3 is TGCGCCAGCAGCCGAGGGACAGCGAACACCGGGGAGCTGTTTTTT. Protein sequence: CASSRGTANTGELFF.

In DNA form, the CDR3 reads TGTGCCAGCAGCTTAAGCGTCGGGGAGCTGTTTTTT. It is translated as CASSLSVGELFF. The chain carries TRBV7-9 and TRBJ2-2, with D hard to call. The germline V and J ends were trimmed by 2 bases and 7 bases, with 5 bases remaining between them. CDR3 length: 12 amino acids. The germline V gene has CDR1 SEHNR and CDR2 FQNEAQ (reference sequence).

The chain uses TRBV19 and TRBJ1-1; the D is unclear. Germline CDR1 and CDR2: LNHDA and SQIVND (reference sequence). This CDR3 spans 14 amino acids. Trimming removed 4 bases from V and 3 bases from J, with 12 bases in between. The CDR3 nucleotides read TGTGCCAGTAGTAAAGACATCGCCTACACTGAAGCTTTCTTT. Protein sequence: CASSKDIAYTEAFF.

The count of this clone is one. The V call is TRBV6-5, the J call TRBJ1-1, with 8 bases identical to TRBD1. This CDR3 is built from 14 residues. Germline V CDR1 and CDR2: MNHEY, SVGAGI. The J segment lost 7 bases and the V segment lost 2 bases, leaving 6 bases of the junction unmatched. The CDR3 DNA reads TGTGCCAGCAGTTACGGACAGGGAGTAGGTGAAGCTTTCTTT. This gives the protein CASSYGQGVGEAFF.

CDR3 residues: CASSPPFRQGGETQYF. CDR3 bases: TGTGCCAGCAGCCCCCCTTTCAGACAGGGCGGGGAGACCCAGTACTTC. The chain links TRBV7-9 to TRBJ2-5; 7 bases agree with TRBD1. This CDR3 has 16 amino acids. V gave up 5 bases and J gave up 5 bases; unmatched junction bases: 14. CDR1 and CDR2 (germline): SEHNR, FQNEAQ (reference sequence).

The rearrangement uses TRBV7-6 and TRBJ1-6; perhaps TRBD1 as D (6 bases). V was trimmed by 1 base and J by 9 bases, leaving 7 bases between them. The CDR3 has 13 residues. Germline CDR1 reads SGHVS; CDR2 reads FNYEAQ. The CDR3 sequence is CASSLEGGSPLHF. The CDR3 region has the DNA TGTGCCAGCAGCTTAGAGGGGGGTTCACCCCTCCACTTT.

The chain combines TRBV6-5 with TRBJ1-1, with 7 bases aligning to TRBD1. The CDR3 is 14 amino acids. With 6 bases clipped from V and 4 bases from J, the junction kept 8 bases outside the gene matches. Germline CDR1 is MNHEY and CDR2 is SVGAGI. The CDR3: CASRRQGRGTEAFF. Written as DNA, the CDR3 is TGTGCCAGCAGGCGACAGGGTCGGGGCACTGAAGCTTTCTTT.

The table lists this clone with a few counts. This chain links TRBV10-3 with TRBJ2-3; 8 bases are a match to TRBD2. CDR1 and CDR2 from the germline V gene are ENHRY and SYGVKD. Trimming took 10 bases from V and 8 from J; bases not matched to a gene: 14. The CDR3 runs 14 residues. CDR3 region: CATGPAGDSLTQYF. Written as DNA, the CDR3 is TGTGCCACCGGGCCAGCGGGGGACTCCCTTACGCAGTATTTT.

The chain has TRBV6-5 and TRBJ1-1; the D is unclear. The germline V and J ends were trimmed by 4 bases and 11 bases, with 17 bases remaining between them. Germline V gene lookup returns CDR1 MNHEY and CDR2 SVGAGI. The CDR3 extends over 13 amino acids. This chain's CDR3 is CASSSPVATEAFF. DNA of the CDR3: TGTGCCAGCAGTTCCCCGGTAGCCACCGAGGCTTTCTTT.

J is TRBJ1-1 and V is TRBV11-3; weak D call: TRBD1 (6 bases). V was trimmed by 5 bases and J by 5 bases, leaving 12 bases between them. CDR1 is SGHNT and CDR2 is YENEEA in the germline V gene. The CDR3 loop spans 13 amino acids. The CDR3: CASSPRGRTEAFF. CDR3 coding DNA: TGTGCCAGCAGCCCCAGGGGTCGAACTGAAGCTTTCTTT.

V gene TRBV18 combines with J gene TRBJ1-5; unclear D gene. Germline CDR1 KGHSH, CDR2 LQKENI. Trimming removed 1 base at V and 0 bases at J, with 16 bases between. CDR3 length: 18 residues. The CDR3 nucleotides are TGTGCCAGCTCACCACGGCCCATCTCAAACTATAGCAATCAGCCCCAGCATTTT. Protein: CASSPRPISNYSNQPQHF.

The V and J genes are TRBV4-3 and TRBJ2-3; 9 bases line up with TRBD1. The CDR3 is made up of 16 amino acids. Germline CDR1 LGHNA, CDR2 YSLEER. V was pared by 1 base and J by 4 bases, with 6 bases of the junction left unmatched. The CDR3 here is CASSQATGGTSDTQYF. DNA for the CDR3: TGCGCCAGCAGCCAAGCGACAGGGGGGACATCAGATACGCAGTATTTT.

The chain carries TRBV11-2 and TRBJ1-2; 12 bases line up with TRBD1. The V and J ends lost 5 bases and 4 bases, in that order; junction bases with no gene match: 14. CDR3 size: 18 residues. Germline V CDR1 and CDR2: SGHAT, FQNNGV. The CDR3 reads CASSPRPGQGANGYGYTF. CDR3 bases: TGTGCCAGCAGCCCTCGTCCGGGACAGGGGGCGAACGGCTATGGCTACACCTTC.

This clone was picked up one time. The rearrangement links TRBV25-1 to TRBJ1-2; possibly TRBD1 for D (5 bases). The CDR3 spans 12 residues. The germline gives CDR1 MGHDK, CDR2 SYGVNS. V was trimmed by 6 bases and J by 4 bases, leaving 9 bases between them. The CDR3 reads CASRGGPYGYTF. For the CDR3, the DNA is TGTGCCAGCAGGGGGGGACCCTATGGCTACACCTTC.

The V call is TRBV25-1, the J call TRBJ2-5; D is tentatively TRBD1 or TRBD2 (6 bases each). Germline-derived CDR1 and CDR2 are MGHDK and SYGVNS. The CDR3 covers 16 residues. Trimming left V 6 bases short and J 0 bases short, with 17 bases between. The chain's CDR3 is CASSQPGARHQETQYF. CDR3 DNA sequence: TGTGCCAGCAGCCAACCGGGGGCGAGGCACCAAGAGACCCAGTACTTC.

This sequence joins TRBV20-1 and TRBJ2-1; D is unclear. With 6 bases removed from V and 15 bases from J, the gap between germline ends came to 18 bases. The CDR3 is 11 amino acids. The germline V gene has CDR1 DFQATT and CDR2 SNEGSKA (reference sequence). CDR3 in amino acids: CSAPDQALVFF. The CDR3 DNA sequence: TGCAGTGCCCCTGACCAAGCCTTAGTGTTCTTC.

The chain is built from TRBV4-2 and TRBJ2-1, with 7 bases aligning to TRBD1. After removal of 5 bases from V and 0 bases from J, the junction contained 10 bases not matched to a gene. This CDR3 has 17 amino acids. From germline, CDR1 is LGHNA and CDR2 YNFKEQ. The CDR3 nucleotides are TGTGCCAGCAGCTACCCCGGGACAGTGAGCTCCTACAATGAGCAGTTCTTC. Protein: CASSYPGTVSSYNEQFF.

The chain employs TRBV2 and TRBJ2-6, with D maybe TRBD1 (5 bases). CDR1 is SNHLY, CDR2 FYNNEI, per germline. The CDR3 extends over 15 amino acids. The V end lost 4 bases, the J end lost 2 bases, and 9 bases lay between the germline ends. The CDR3 region is CASSVTGAGANVLTF. The CDR3 coding sequence is TGTGCCAGCAGTGTAACAGGCGCTGGGGCCAACGTCCTGACTTTC.

This chain uses TRBV2 with TRBJ2-7, with D possibly TRBD1 on 6 matching bases. V was cut by 4 bases and J by 2 bases, with 15 bases left in between. CDR1 SNHLY and CDR2 FYNNEI come from the germline V gene. This CDR3 is built from 15 residues. Here the CDR3 DNA reads TGTGCCAGCAGTGTCCAACAGGGACGGACCTACGAGCAGTACTTC. Protein: CASSVQQGRTYEQYF.

The chain joins TRBV27 to TRBJ2-7; weak D call: TRBD2 (6 bases). There are 16 residues in the CDR3. The germline CDR1 and CDR2 sequences are MNHEY and SMNVEV (reference sequence). Trimming shortened V by 6 bases and J by 2 bases, and 20 bases separated the two germline ends. The CDR3 protein is CASSRGYGGGAYEQYF. CDR3 coding DNA: TGTGCCAGCAGCCGAGGGTATGGGGGAGGAGCCTACGAGCAGTACTTC.

A single count supports this clone. The rearrangement links TRBV28 to TRBJ2-1, with 7 bases aligning to TRBD1. The germline V gene encodes CDR1 MDHEN and CDR2 SYDVKM. J was trimmed by 5 bases and V by 0 bases; bases with no gene match: 4. This CDR3 has 15 residues. CDR3 coding DNA: TGTGCCAGCAGTTTATGGAAAGGACAGGACAATGAGCAGTTCTTC. Translation gives CASSLWKGQDNEQFF.

J is TRBJ2-2 and V is TRBV19; D possibly corresponds to TRBD1 (7 bases). The V and J ends lost 6 bases and 0 bases respectively, with 14 bases between them. The CDR3 contains 16 residues. Germline lookup yields CDR1 LNHDA and CDR2 SQIVND (reference sequence). The CDR3 region has the DNA TGTGCCAGTAGGCGGGACAGCCTTTCGAACACCGGGGAGCTGTTTTTT. As protein: CASRRDSLSNTGELFF. The entire variable domain, with the rest obtained from reference TRBV19 and TRBJ2-2, is as follows: DGGITQSPKYLFRKEGQNVTLSCEQNLNHDAMYWYRQDPGQGLRLIYYSQIVNDFQKGDIAEGYSVSREKKESFPLTVTSAQKNPTAFYLCASRRDSLSNTGELFFGEGSRLTVL.

Remarks on this clone: The germline gene is not matched at one end of the junction; a read error may be the cause. This chain joins TRBV6-5 and TRBJ1-2, with 7 nucleotides matching TRBD1. The CDR3 loop spans 11 amino acids. The V gene's germline CDR1 is MNHEY and CDR2 SVGAGI. In nucleotides, the CDR3 is TGTGCCAGCAGTTACCTGGACAGGACACACTTC. Its translation: CASSYLDRTHF.

The V and J genes are TRBV4-3 and TRBJ2-1; possibly TRBD2 for D (5 bases). The V end was cut by 4 bases, the J end by 9 bases, with 13 bases between. Germline values: CDR1 LGHNA, CDR2 YSLEER. The CDR3 is 13 residues long. CDR3 residues: CASSPARTAEQFF. DNA for the CDR3: TGCGCCAGCAGCCCGGCCCGGACTGCTGAGCAGTTCTTC.